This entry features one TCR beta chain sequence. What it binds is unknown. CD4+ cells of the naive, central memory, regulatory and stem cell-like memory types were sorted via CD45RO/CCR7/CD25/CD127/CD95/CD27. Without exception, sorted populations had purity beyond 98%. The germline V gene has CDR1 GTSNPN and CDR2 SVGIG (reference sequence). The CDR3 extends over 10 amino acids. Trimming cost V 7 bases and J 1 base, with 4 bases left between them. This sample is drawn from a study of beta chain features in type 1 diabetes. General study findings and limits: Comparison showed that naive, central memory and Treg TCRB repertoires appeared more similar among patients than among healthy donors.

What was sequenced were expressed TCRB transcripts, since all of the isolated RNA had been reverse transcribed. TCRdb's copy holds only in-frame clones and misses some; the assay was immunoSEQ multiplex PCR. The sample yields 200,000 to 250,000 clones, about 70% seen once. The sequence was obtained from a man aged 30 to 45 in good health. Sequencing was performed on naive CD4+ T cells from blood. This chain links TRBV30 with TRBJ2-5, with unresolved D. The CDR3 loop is CALFQETQYF. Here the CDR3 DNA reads TGTGCCTTGTTCCAAGAGACCCAGTACTTC.